One and the same sample provided the 20 T cell receptor beta chains below, sequenced in a study of multiple sclerosis patients with progressive multifocal leukoencephalopathy. Generated by immunoSEQ multiplex PCR, the TCRdb table keeps only in-frame clones and is missing some. The top ten hold 3% to 3.5% of the sample, which has about 30,000 clones, roughly 84% seen once. Regarding time point: time of PML onset. The material sequenced was PBMCs, taken from a patient treated with natalizumab. These receptors came from a human donor with progressive multifocal leukoencephalopathy.

The rearrangement uses TRBV7-3 and TRBJ2-2; the D gene is possibly TRBD2 (6 bases). From germline, CDR1 is SGHTA and CDR2 FQGTGA. This CDR3 is 13 amino acids long. V shed 5 bases and J shed 7 bases, with 11 bases lying between them. In nucleotides, the CDR3 is TGTGCCAGCAGCATGGAGGGGAGCGGGGAGCTGTTTTTT. Translated, it gives CASSMEGSGELFF.

J is TRBJ2-5 and V is TRBV28, with TRBD2 as a possible D gene (6 bases). The DNA end favors TRBJ2-7, so the J call may be wrong. Looked up from germline, CDR1 is MDHEN and CDR2 is SYDVKM. The CDR3 has 15 residues. DNA of the CDR3: TGTGCCAGCAGTCCCCGCGGCAGGGAGGTCTACGAGCAGTACTTC. Amino acid sequence: CASSPRGREVYEQYF.

The chain recombines TRBV9 with TRBJ1-3; D perhaps matches TRBD1 (6 bases). V lost 0 bases to trimming and J lost 4 bases, with 14 bases between them. The germline CDR1 and CDR2 sequences are SGDLS and YYNGEE. The CDR3 has 16 amino acids. CDR3 in amino acids: CASSVGAAGDGNTIYF. The CDR3 coding sequence is TGTGCCAGCAGCGTAGGTGCAGCAGGGGACGGAAACACCATATATTTT.

The sample holds one count of this clone. The V and J genes are TRBV7-8 and TRBJ2-1; tentatively, D is TRBD1 (6 bases). Trimming removed 8 bases at V and 13 bases at J, with 18 bases between. Germline CDR1 SGHVS, CDR2 FQNEAQ. The CDR3 is made up of 12 amino acids. The CDR3 nucleotides read TGTGCCAGCGGAGAACAGGGACGCGGACAGTTCTTC. It translates to CASGEQGRGQFF.

This chain connects TRBV9 to TRBJ1-5; tentative D call: TRBD1 (6 bases). From germline, CDR1 is SGDLS and CDR2 YYNGEE. V lost 4 bases to trimming and J lost 0 bases, with 11 bases between them. CDR3 length equals 15 residues. The CDR3, as DNA: TGTGCCAGCAGCCCGACGACAGGTAGCAATCAGCCCCAGCATTTT. This gives the protein CASSPTTGSNQPQHF.

The genes are TRBV30 and TRBJ2-2, with D perhaps TRBD2 (5 bases). Germline assignment: CDR1 GTSNPN and CDR2 SVGIG (reference sequence). V was pared by 4 bases and J by 7 bases, with 25 bases between. The CDR3 runs 17 residues. This CDR3 is CAWTGLSGLAVGGELFF. The CDR3 bases are TGTGCCTGGACCGGCCTCTCTGGCCTAGCCGTGGGCGGGGAGCTGTTTTTT.

J is TRBJ2-4 and V is TRBV2; 7 nucleotides align to TRBD1. Germline V gives CDR1 SNHLY, CDR2 FYNNEI. This CDR3 spans 14 amino acids. V trimming: 7 bases; J trimming: 2 bases; junction bases outside the gene matches: 5. The CDR3 DNA sequence: TGTGCCAGCAACGAACAGGGGACCAAAAACATTCAGTACTTC. Its translation: CASNEQGTKNIQYF.

The chain recombines TRBV29-1 with TRBJ2-3; 7 bases map to TRBD2. V shed 6 bases and J 4 bases; nucleotides not matched to a gene: 10. Germline-derived CDR1 and CDR2 are SQVTM and ANQGSEA. The CDR3 loop spans 14 amino acids. The chain's CDR3 is CSVARLAVADTQYF. CDR3 coding DNA: TGCAGCGTGGCGCGACTAGCAGTCGCAGATACGCAGTATTTT.

The chain has TRBV14 and TRBJ2-5; 11 bases map to TRBD2. The J call is in doubt because the DNA end fits TRBJ2-7 better. The CDR3 extends over 18 amino acids. From germline, CDR1 is SGHDN and CDR2 FVKESK. The CDR3 spells CASSLGTSGITPSYEQYF. The DNA of the CDR3 is TGTGCCAGCAGCCTAGGGACTAGCGGAATCACTCCCTCCTACGAGCAGTACTTC.

The chain uses TRBV5-1 and TRBJ2-7, with D perhaps matching TRBD1 or TRBD2 (5 bases each). The V and J ends lost 4 bases and 3 bases respectively, with 8 bases between them. Per germline, CDR1 SGHRS and CDR2 YFSETQ. This CDR3 has 12 amino acids. The chain's CDR3 is CASSGDHYEQYF. The CDR3 nucleotides read TGCGCCAGCAGCGGGGACCACTACGAGCAGTACTTC.

The chain uses TRBV5-1 and TRBJ2-1, with 8 nucleotides matching TRBD1. Germline CDR1 SGHRS, CDR2 YFSETQ. The trim removed 0 bases at V and 8 bases at J, leaving 7 bases unmatched. The CDR3 consists of 15 residues. The CDR3, as DNA: TGCGCCAGCAGCTTGGTAGCAGGGGGCTTGTATGAGCAGTTCTTC. Translation: CASSLVAGGLYEQFF.

The chain links TRBV5-1 to TRBJ2-3, with TRBD2 matching over 7 bases. V shed 0 bases, J shed 2 bases, and the junction held 9 bases outside the gene matches. CDR3 length equals 17 residues. CDR1 and CDR2 (germline): SGHRS, YFSETQ. The CDR3 nucleotides are TGCGCCAGCAGCTTGGCGGGTCTAGCGGACCTCACAGATACGCAGTATTTT. Its translation is CASSLAGLADLTDTQYF.

The chain has TRBV28 and TRBJ2-3; 9 bases are shared with TRBD2. V dropped 3 bases and J dropped 5; count of bases not matched to a gene: 9. The CDR3 is made up of 16 amino acids. Looked up from germline, CDR1 is MDHEN and CDR2 is SYDVKM. This CDR3 is CASSLLAGPPRDTQYF. In nucleotides, the CDR3 is TGTGCCAGCAGTTTGCTAGCGGGGCCGCCCAGAGATACGCAGTATTTT.

J is TRBJ1-2 and V is TRBV10-3, with D unresolved. Trimming cost V 3 bases and J 0 bases, with 5 bases left between them. CDR3 length: 13 amino acids. Germline assignment: CDR1 ENHRY and CDR2 SYGVKD. The CDR3 DNA follows: TGTGCCATCAGTGAAGACCCTAACTATGGCTACACCTTC. It is translated as CAISEDPNYGYTF.

The CDR3 DNA is TGTGCCAGCAGTTACGGGGGCCGACAGGGCTACGAGCAGTACTTC. Protein: CASSYGGRQGYEQYF. The chain has TRBV6-5 and TRBJ2-7, with 7 bases identical to TRBD1. This CDR3 has 15 amino acids. V lost 2 bases to trimming and J lost 3 bases; unmatched junction nucleotides: 7. Germline CDR1 reads MNHEY; CDR2 reads SVGAGI.

The V call is TRBV6-1, the J call TRBJ1-4; 10 bases agree with TRBD1. The length of the CDR3 is 14 residues. Looked up from germline, CDR1 is MNHNS and CDR2 is SASEGT. V dropped 8 bases and J dropped 14; count of bases not matched to a gene: 14. The CDR3 protein is CASRLDRGRVGLFF. In DNA form, the CDR3 reads TGTGCCAGCCGCCTTGACAGGGGGCGGGTTGGGCTGTTTTTT.

The chain is built from TRBV5-8 and TRBJ2-2; D is unresolved. Germline loops: CDR1 SGHTS, CDR2 YDEGEE. The CDR3 contains 11 residues. The V and J ends lost 2 bases and 4 bases respectively, with 0 bases between them. In DNA form, the CDR3 reads TGTGCCAGCAGCTTCACCGGGGAGCTGTTTTTT. The encoded protein is CASSFTGELFF. The variable domain in full, with the rest retrieved from reference TRBV5-8 and TRBJ2-2, is EAGVTQSPTHLIKTRGQQATLRCSPISGHTSVYWYQQALGLGLQFLLWYDEGEERNRGNFPPRFSGRQFPNYSSELNVNALELEDSALYLCASSFTGELFFGEGSRLTVL.

V gene TRBV29-1 combines with J gene TRBJ1-1; D ambiguous. With 5 bases removed from V and 1 base from J, the gap between germline ends came to 14 bases. The CDR3 runs to 14 residues. Germline values: CDR1 SQVTM, CDR2 ANQGSEA. CDR3 sequence (DNA): TGCAGCGTTATCGGGCAGGATGAGAACACTGAAGCTTTCTTT. The encoded protein is CSVIGQDENTEAFF.

The genes are TRBV7-2 and TRBJ1-1; no definite D call. Germline V gene lookup returns CDR1 SGHTA and CDR2 FQGNSA. Trimming removed 1 base at V and 3 bases at J, with 12 bases between. CDR3 size: 15 residues. The CDR3: CASSLVAGAYTEAFF. Written as DNA, the CDR3 is TGTGCCAGCAGCTTAGTGGCCGGAGCTTACACTGAAGCTTTCTTT. Complete variable domain (other parts from reference TRBV7-2 and TRBJ1-1): GAGVSQSPSNKVTEKGKDVELRCDPISGHTALYWYRQSLGQGLEFLIYFQGNSAPDKSGLPSDRFSAERTGGSVSTLTIQRTQQEDSAVYLCASSLVAGAYTEAFFGQGTRLTVV.

The rearrangement uses TRBV6-1 and TRBJ1-5; D not certain. Germline V lookup: CDR1 MNHNS, CDR2 SASEGT. V dropped 6 bases and J dropped 2 bases, with 11 bases sitting between them. The CDR3 is made up of 14 amino acids. The chain's CDR3 is CASSAPWGNQPQHF. CDR3 nucleotide sequence: TGTGCCAGCAGCGCACCCTGGGGCAATCAGCCCCAGCATTTT.